This TCR beta chain was identified in a study of T cell changes during pregnancy in multiple sclerosis. This clone was found a few times. This same CDR3 is encoded by further DNA sequences in the sample. Clones were read by immunoSEQ multiplex PCR, and TCRdb kept only the in-frame ones, dropping some. Of about 61,000 clones listed, just under 90% are singletons. V was shortened by 2 bases and J by 1 base, with 9 bases between the two germline ends. In germline, CDR1 is SGHVS, CDR2 FQNEAQ. The CDR3 is 15 amino acids. The chain employs TRBV7-8 and TRBJ1-5, with a weak D call TRBD1 (5 bases). This sequence was found in a female donor in good health, enrolled as a control in a pregnancy study. The sample in question was peripheral blood, obtained in the first trimester of pregnancy. The CDR3 DNA follows: TGTGCCAGCAGCTTATGGGGCGAGAGCAATCAGCCCCAGCATTTT. Its translation is CASSLWGESNQPQHF.